The next 29 T cell receptor beta chains were all read from a single sample in a study of cytomegalovirus exposure and HLA in healthy donors. Assay used: immunoSEQ multiplex PCR; TCRdb lists only in-frame clones, some missing. The table records about 120,000 clones, more than 95% of them present only once. The sequenced sample was PBMCs. Receptors were obtained from a man younger than 35 in good health and CMV-seronegative.

The CDR3 bases are TGTGCCAGCAGTTTTCGCGGGACGGTCGAGCAGTTCTTC. It is translated as CASSFRGTVEQFF. The V call is TRBV28, the J call TRBJ2-1; tentatively, D is TRBD2 (6 bases). V was trimmed by 3 bases and J by 10 bases, leaving 13 bases between them. Germline V CDR1 and CDR2: MDHEN, SYDVKM. This CDR3 contains 13 residues.

The rearrangement uses TRBV7-2 and TRBJ2-7; 7 bases line up with TRBD1. The ends lost 6 bases at V and 0 bases at J; junction bases unmatched: 8. The germline V gene encodes CDR1 SGHTA and CDR2 FQGNSA. The CDR3 loop spans 15 amino acids. The CDR3 reads CASRPYSGGSYEQYF. CDR3 bases: TGTGCCAGCAGACCCTACTCAGGGGGCTCCTACGAGCAGTACTTC. The full variable domain, its missing parts supplied by reference TRBV7-2 and TRBJ2-7, is GAGVSQSPSNKVTEKGKDVELRCDPISGHTALYWYRQSLGQGLEFLIYFQGNSAPDKSGLPSDRFSAERTGGSVSTLTIQRTQQEDSAVYLCASRPYSGGSYEQYFGPGTRLTVT.

V is TRBV28 and J is TRBJ2-1; a weak D match, TRBD1 (6 bases). V lost 5 bases and J 6 bases, leaving 8 bases between the germline ends. Germline V CDR1 and CDR2: MDHEN, SYDVKM. This CDR3 region has 12 residues. CDR3 sequence reads: CASSRQVNEQFF. The CDR3 DNA sequence: TGTGCCAGCAGTAGACAGGTCAATGAGCAGTTCTTC.

This chain links TRBV9 with TRBJ2-2; TRBD2 matches at 8 bases. V shed 2 bases, J shed 6 bases, and the junction held 9 bases outside the gene matches. CDR3 length: 16 residues. Per germline, CDR1 SGDLS and CDR2 YYNGEE. The CDR3 nucleotides are TGTGCCAGCAGCGTTGACTCCGGGACTAGGCCCGGGGAGCTGTTTTTT. This encodes CASSVDSGTRPGELFF. Filled out from reference TRBV9 and TRBJ2-2, the complete variable domain reads DSGVTQTPKHLITATGQRVTLRCSPRSGDLSVYWYQQSLDQGLQFLIQYYNGEERAKGNILERFSAQQFPDLHSELNLSSLELGDSALYFCASSVDSGTRPGELFFGEGSRLTVL.

The chain employs TRBV19 and TRBJ1-1; possible D gene TRBD1, 6 bases. The V gene lost 4 bases and the J gene lost 6 bases, with 15 bases spanning the gap. Germline V gene lookup returns CDR1 LNHDA and CDR2 SQIVND (reference sequence). This CDR3 spans 14 amino acids. CDR3 DNA: TGTGCCAGTAGTACCCTCACAGGGATCCCTGAAGCTTTCTTT. Its translation: CASSTLTGIPEAFF.

The chain uses TRBV27 and TRBJ1-5; D is uncertain. Per germline, CDR1 MNHEY and CDR2 SMNVEV (reference sequence). Trimming stripped 2 bases from V and 3 bases from J, with 11 bases between. The CDR3 totals 15 residues. The CDR3 region is CASSLTPGVNQPQHF. CDR3 nucleotide sequence: TGTGCCAGCAGTTTAACGCCCGGGGTCAATCAGCCCCAGCATTTT.

V usage is TRBV4-3 and J usage is TRBJ2-3; D possibly corresponds to TRBD1 (5 bases). In germline, CDR1 is LGHNA, CDR2 YSLEER. The V end lost 2 bases, the J end lost 6 bases, and 18 bases lay between the germline ends. The CDR3 consists of 16 residues. CDR3: CASSQFKGSLVDTQYF. The CDR3 DNA is TGCGCCAGCAGCCAATTCAAGGGGTCCCTAGTGGATACGCAGTATTTT.

The V call is TRBV28, the J call TRBJ1-5; D is ambiguous. There are 14 residues in the CDR3. Trimming stripped 2 bases from V and 4 bases from J, with 9 bases between. From germline, CDR1 is MDHEN and CDR2 SYDVKM. CDR3 DNA: TGTGCCAGCAGTTTAGTCGCAGTAAATCAGCCCCAGCATTTT. The encoded protein is CASSLVAVNQPQHF.

The rearrangement uses TRBV29-1 and TRBJ1-2; 7 bases map to TRBD1. After removal of 7 bases from V and 5 bases from J, the junction contained 4 bases not matched to a gene. The CDR3 loop spans 11 amino acids. Looked up from germline, CDR1 is SQVTM and CDR2 is ANQGSEA. The CDR3 bases are TGCAGCGAGTCGGGACAGTATGGCTACACCTTC. Translated: CSESGQYGYTF.

This chain's CDR3 is CASSPRHTDTQYF. The CDR3, as DNA: TGTGCCAGCTCACCGCGACACACAGATACGCAGTATTTT. This sequence joins TRBV18 and TRBJ2-3; D not certain. The CDR3 runs 13 residues. Germline V gene lookup returns CDR1 KGHSH and CDR2 LQKENI. The V and J ends lost 3 bases and 2 bases respectively, with 6 bases between them.

The chain combines TRBV6-1 with TRBJ1-5; D is unclear. The germline V and J ends were trimmed by 1 base and 7 bases, with 8 bases remaining between them. Germline CDR1 is MNHNS and CDR2 is SASEGT. The CDR3 is 13 amino acids. CDR3 sequence reads: CASSEVGRQPQHF. For the CDR3, the DNA is TGTGCCAGCAGTGAAGTGGGGAGGCAGCCCCAGCATTTT.

The genes are TRBV6-8 and TRBJ2-5, with 8 bases matching TRBD1. The CDR3 extends over 17 amino acids. Germline lookup yields CDR1 MNHGY and CDR2 SAAAGT. The trim removed 6 bases at V and 2 bases at J, leaving 14 bases unmatched. Written as DNA, the CDR3 is TGTGCCAGCAGAAGAGACTCCGGGACAGGAGTTCAAGAGACCCAGTACTTC. Translation gives CASRRDSGTGVQETQYF.

This chain connects TRBV5-4 to TRBJ2-5; 7 bases are a match to TRBD2. CDR1 and CDR2 from the germline V gene are SGHNT and YYREEE (reference sequence). The V segment lost 3 bases and the J segment 2 bases; nucleotides outside the gene matches: 4. This CDR3 has 14 residues. CDR3 sequence reads: CASSSLAKQETQYF. The CDR3 DNA follows: TGTGCCAGCAGCTCACTAGCGAAACAAGAGACCCAGTACTTC.

The chain is built from TRBV6-6 and TRBJ2-7, with 12 positions matching TRBD2. V was clipped by 2 bases and J by 2 bases; unmatched bases: 4. This CDR3 region has 16 residues. Germline loops: CDR1 MNHNY, CDR2 SVGAGI (reference sequence). The CDR3 DNA follows: TGTGCCAGCAGTTACCCAGGACTAGCGGGGCCCTACGAGCAGTACTTC. Its translation: CASSYPGLAGPYEQYF.

The chain recombines TRBV9 with TRBJ1-1, with D unresolved. The CDR3 has 14 residues. CDR1 is SGDLS and CDR2 is YYNGEE in the germline V gene. V gave up 0 bases and J gave up 0 bases, with 6 bases separating them. CDR3 nucleotides: TGTGCCAGCAGCGTAGGGACTATGAACACTGAAGCTTTCTTT. Protein sequence: CASSVGTMNTEAFF.

The V gene is TRBV4-2, the J gene TRBJ2-4, with D perhaps matching TRBD2 (6 bases). From germline, CDR1 is LGHNA and CDR2 YNFKEQ. Trimming stripped 5 bases from V and 5 bases from J, with 13 bases between. CDR3 size: 14 residues. The CDR3 protein is CASSGTGGENIQYF. The DNA for the CDR3 is TGTGCCAGCAGCGGGACTGGGGGAGAAAACATTCAGTACTTC.

This clone was counted between two and nine times. This sequence joins TRBV6-5 and TRBJ1-2, with TRBD1 identical over 8 bases. The J segment lost 6 bases and the V segment lost 6 bases, leaving 3 bases of the junction unmatched. This CDR3 is built from 12 residues. The germline V gene has CDR1 MNHEY and CDR2 SVGAGI. CDR3 sequence reads: CASRDRADGYTF. The CDR3, as DNA: TGTGCCAGCAGGGACAGGGCGGATGGCTACACCTTC.

The rearrangement links TRBV30 to TRBJ2-7; 7 bases map to TRBD1. With V trimmed by 0 bases and J by 5 bases, 7 bases remained unmatched. Germline V gene data show CDR1 as GTSNPN and CDR2 as SVGIG (reference sequence). The CDR3 has 14 residues. CDR3 amino acids: CAWSVIGGLDEQYF. In DNA form, the CDR3 reads TGTGCCTGGAGTGTTATAGGGGGCTTGGACGAGCAGTACTTC.

The rearrangement joins TRBV28 to TRBJ1-2; TRBD1 might be the D (5 bases). Trimming pared 7 bases from V and 4 bases from J, leaving 13 bases between. The germline CDR1 and CDR2 sequences are MDHEN and SYDVKM. The CDR3 is 13 amino acids. In nucleotides, the CDR3 is TGTGCCAGCAAGTCGGGGGAAGTCTATGGCTACACCTTC. It specifies CASKSGEVYGYTF.

The rearrangement joins TRBV28 to TRBJ1-3; 8 bases line up with TRBD1. Unmatched junction bases numbered 7, after V lost 7 bases and J lost 2 bases. Looked up from germline, CDR1 is MDHEN and CDR2 is SYDVKM. CDR3 size: 15 residues. In DNA form, the CDR3 reads TGTGCCAGCACCCCGGGACAGGTGGCTGGAAACACCATATATTTT. It specifies CASTPGQVAGNTIYF.

The V and J genes are TRBV5-4 and TRBJ1-2, with D maybe TRBD1 (6 bases). The CDR3 is 14 residues long. Trimming left V 5 bases short and J 0 bases short, with 11 bases between. In germline, CDR1 is SGHNT, CDR2 YYREEE (reference sequence). The CDR3 loop reads CASRWAGANYGYTF. Here the CDR3 DNA reads TGTGCCAGCAGATGGGCAGGGGCTAACTATGGCTACACCTTC.

The rearrangement uses TRBV7-9 and TRBJ2-7, with 12 positions matching TRBD1. V shed 4 bases and J 4 bases; nucleotides not matched to a gene: 8. The germline CDR1 and CDR2 sequences are SEHNR and FQNEAQ (reference sequence). The CDR3 covers 16 residues. The CDR3 loop reads CASSSTPGQGAYEQYF. The CDR3 DNA reads as TGTGCCAGCAGCTCCACTCCGGGACAGGGGGCATACGAGCAGTACTTC.

This clone was detected a few times. The V call is TRBV28, the J call TRBJ1-1, with D hard to call. The CDR3 covers 16 residues. V was shortened by 6 bases and J by 0 bases, with 17 bases between the two germline ends. CDR1 and CDR2 from the germline V gene are MDHEN and SYDVKM. CDR3 amino acids: CASRISGFSMNTEAFF. Here the CDR3 DNA reads TGTGCCAGCAGGATATCGGGGTTTTCCATGAACACTGAAGCTTTCTTT.

The genes are TRBV5-1 and TRBJ1-2; TRBD1 is a possible D gene (5 bases). The CDR3 is made up of 14 amino acids. V lost 0 bases and J 3 bases, leaving 9 bases between the germline ends. The germline CDR1 and CDR2 sequences are SGHRS and YFSETQ. DNA of the CDR3: TGCGCCAGCAGCTTGGAGGTCAGGGACTATGGCTACACCTTC. It encodes CASSLEVRDYGYTF.

The chain recombines TRBV6-5 with TRBJ2-7; D unresolved. This CDR3 has 13 residues. CDR1 is MNHEY and CDR2 is SVGAGI in the germline V gene. V was clipped by 2 bases and J by 5 bases, with 10 bases between them. The CDR3 here is CASSYTNVHEQYF. The CDR3 nucleotides are TGTGCCAGCAGTTACACTAATGTTCACGAGCAGTACTTC.

This chain connects TRBV6-1 to TRBJ1-1, with D possibly matching TRBD1 (5 bases). In germline, CDR1 is MNHNS, CDR2 SASEGT. The length of the CDR3 is 14 residues. Trimming took off 6 bases at V and 3 bases at J, with 14 bases between the two ends. CDR3 in DNA: TGTGCCAGCAGGACGGTGGGGGGTCACACTGAAGCTTTCTTT. Its protein product is CASRTVGGHTEAFF.

This chain uses TRBV21-1 with TRBJ2-2; the table's D call TRBD2 went unverified against the DNA. TRBV21-1 is a recognized pseudogene. The CDR3 is 15 residues long. The CDR3 loop is CASSKARLATGELFF. The CDR3 bases are TGTGCCAGCAGCAAAGCGCGACTAGCCACCGGGGAGCTGTTTTTT.

This chain uses TRBV28 with TRBJ2-7; no firm D call. Germline V CDR1 and CDR2: MDHEN, SYDVKM. Trimming cost V 6 bases and J 2 bases, with 11 bases left between them. The CDR3 runs 13 residues. Here the CDR3 DNA reads TGTGCCAGCAGCCTCTTCCGGGCCTACGAGCAGTACTTC. This sequence encodes CASSLFRAYEQYF. Full variable domain (remainder filled in from reference TRBV28 and TRBJ2-7): DVKVTQSSRYLVKRTGEKVFLECVQDMDHENMFWYRQDPGLGLRLIYFSYDVKMKEKGDIPEGYSVSREKKERFSLILESASTNQTSMYLCASSLFRAYEQYFGPGTRLTVT.

This chain joins TRBV28 and TRBJ1-4; 8 bases are shared with TRBD1. This CDR3 comprises 15 residues. The germline CDR1 and CDR2 sequences are MDHEN and SYDVKM. The V gene end was trimmed by 6 bases and the J gene end by 8 bases; junction bases not matched to a gene: 11. The CDR3 sequence is CASSVQGVWSEKLFF. For the CDR3, the DNA is TGTGCCAGCAGCGTACAGGGGGTCTGGAGCGAAAAACTGTTTTTT.